The 17 T cell receptor beta chains in this list originate from one sample, sequenced in a study of sequential checkpoint blockade in melanoma (dated by TCRdb to the late 2010s). Libraries were constructed by the immunoSEQ multiplex PCR assay. TCRdb obtained this table from immuneACCESS and retained in-frame rearrangements with V and J assigned. These tables miss some clones; where compared with another copy, unresolved V genes account for less than half of the shortfall, and the remainder is unexplained. Recorded for this sample are some 15,000 clones; just under 95% of them occurred a single time. The ten largest account for 24% of the sample. Sample treatment or condition, as interpreted from the label and publication: randomized to nivolumab then ipilimumab (arm A) or the reverse (arm B). This sample comprised CD8+ T cells sorted from blood (inferred from file names), obtained from a patient given nivolumab and ipilimumab in sequence. These receptors came from a human donor with melanoma.

This chain uses TRBV19 with TRBJ1-1; 7 bases agree with TRBD1. The CDR3 runs 15 residues. Trimming removed 0 bases from V and 1 base from J; junction bases left unmatched: 2. Germline V gene lookup returns CDR1 LNHDA and CDR2 SQIVND (reference sequence). CDR3: CASSIDQGENTEAFF. DNA for the CDR3: TGTGCCAGTAGTATAGACCAGGGGGAGAACACTGAAGCTTTCTTT.

The rearrangement links TRBV27 to TRBJ2-7; maybe TRBD1 (6 bases). The germline gives CDR1 MNHEY, CDR2 SMNVEV (reference sequence). V dropped 3 bases and J dropped 3 bases, with 12 bases sitting between them. This CDR3 is 14 amino acids long. CDR3 DNA sequence: TGTGCCAGCAGTTTGACAGGCGCCAACTACGAGCAGTACGTC. It specifies CASSLTGANYEQYV.

The V gene is TRBV6-5, the J gene TRBJ2-7; D not certain. The CDR3 has 13 amino acids. Germline CDR1 MNHEY, CDR2 SVGAGI. Deletions cut 2 bases from V and 0 bases from J, with 5 bases between. The CDR3 spells CASSYRSSYEQYF. CDR3 DNA: TGTGCCAGCAGTTACCGCAGCTCCTACGAGCAGTACTTC.

The CDR3 bases are TGTGCCAGCAGCAAAGACCAGTCCATTCGCAATCAGCCCCAGCATTTT. Its protein is CASSKDQSIRNQPQHF. The chain is built from TRBV21-1 and TRBJ1-5; the DNA was not compared with TRBD1, the D call given in the table. TRBV21-1 is shown as a pseudogene. The CDR3 spans 16 residues.

The V gene is TRBV10-3, the J gene TRBJ2-7; weak D call: TRBD2 (5 bases). V lost 10 bases, J lost 5 bases, and 15 bases lay in between. Germline-derived CDR1 and CDR2 are ENHRY and SYGVKD. This CDR3 has 12 residues. The DNA of the CDR3 is TGTGCCAGCGCCCCTAGCTTTAACGAGCAGTACTTC. Its translation is CASAPSFNEQYF.

The chain has TRBV28 and TRBJ1-1; weak D call: TRBD1 (6 bases). The germline CDR1 and CDR2 sequences are MDHEN and SYDVKM. Trimming pared 2 bases from V and 5 bases from J, leaving 12 bases between. The CDR3 totals 14 residues. In nucleotides, the CDR3 is TGTGCCAGCAGTTTACGCGGAACAGGGACTGAAGCTTTCTTT. It encodes CASSLRGTGTEAFF.

The rearrangement links TRBV19 to TRBJ2-2, with 16 bases aligning to TRBD2. The CDR3 extends over 20 amino acids. Per the germline V gene, CDR1 is LNHDA and CDR2 is SQIVND (reference sequence). Trimming removed 7 bases from V and 6 bases from J; junction bases left unmatched: 17. This CDR3 is CASTALRGLAGGSTPGELFF. The CDR3 region has the DNA TGTGCCAGTACCGCTTTGAGGGGACTAGCGGGAGGGTCTACCCCCGGGGAGCTGTTTTTT.

The genes are TRBV7-2 and TRBJ2-7; 9 positions match TRBD2. This CDR3 contains 14 residues. Germline lookup yields CDR1 SGHTA and CDR2 FQGNSA. Trimming removed 1 base from V and 12 bases from J; junction bases left unmatched: 10. CDR3 nucleotide sequence: TGTGCCAGCAGCTTAGGGACTAGCGACGAGGATCCGTACTTC. This translates into CASSLGTSDEDPYF.

The chain couples TRBV6-5 to TRBJ1-5; D is unresolved. V shed 6 bases and J shed 0 bases, with 6 bases lying between them. The CDR3 has 13 residues. Germline loops: CDR1 MNHEY, CDR2 SVGAGI. CDR3 bases: TGTGCCAGCAGCGTATATAGCAATCAGCCCCAGCATTTT. Protein: CASSVYSNQPQHF.

The chain has TRBV15 and TRBJ2-7, with a weak D call TRBD2 (5 bases). The CDR3 consists of 13 residues. CDR1 is LNHNV, CDR2 YYDKDF, per germline (reference sequence). Trimming left V 0 bases short and J 3 bases short, with 6 bases between. CDR3 sequence: CATSREGSYEQYV. CDR3 DNA: TGTGCCACCAGCAGAGAGGGGAGCTACGAGCAGTACGTC.

This sequence joins TRBV7-2 and TRBJ2-7, with no clear D. Germline V CDR1 and CDR2: SGHTA, FQGNSA. This CDR3 has 15 residues. With 1 base removed from V and 3 bases from J, the gap between germline ends came to 13 bases. The CDR3 sequence: CASSLGDLKVYEQYF. As DNA, the CDR3 is TGTGCCAGCAGCTTAGGTGACTTGAAGGTCTACGAGCAGTACTTC. The whole variable domain, remainder taken from reference TRBV7-2 and TRBJ2-7, is GAGVSQSPSNKVTEKGKDVELRCDPISGHTALYWYRQSLGQGLEFLIYFQGNSAPDKSGLPSDRFSAERTGGSVSTLTIQRTQQEDSAVYLCASSLGDLKVYEQYFGPGTRLTVT.

This chain links TRBV4-3 with TRBJ1-4, with TRBD1 matching over 9 bases. Germline lookup yields CDR1 LGHNA and CDR2 YSLEER. The CDR3 is 15 amino acids. The ends lost 4 bases at V and 7 bases at J; junction bases unmatched: 7. CDR3 in DNA: TGCGCCAGCAGCCGAGGGGACAGGGACGGTGAAAAACTGTTTTTT. Amino acids: CASSRGDRDGEKLFF.

The chain links TRBV6-1 to TRBJ1-3; tentative D call: TRBD1 (6 bases). The CDR3 runs to 16 residues. Germline V CDR1 and CDR2: MNHNS, SASEGT. V dropped 4 bases and J dropped 0 bases, with 13 bases sitting between them. The CDR3 sequence is CASSGRTVSSGNTIYF. The CDR3 coding sequence is TGTGCCAGCAGTGGGAGGACAGTGTCCTCTGGAAACACCATATATTTT.

The chain is built from TRBV28 and TRBJ1-2; D is unresolved. The CDR3 length is 16 residues. V lost 4 bases and J lost 2, with 17 bases in between. Germline values: CDR1 MDHEN, CDR2 SYDVKM. Here the CDR3 DNA reads TGTGCCAGCAGTTCCCAGGAGGAGGGTTGGAACTATGGCTACACCTTC. Protein product: CASSSQEEGWNYGYTF.

This rearrangement joins TRBV5-4 to TRBJ2-7; TRBD2 aligns across 10 bases. The junction had 7 bases not matched to a gene; V was cut back by 5 bases and J by 2 bases. This CDR3 has 15 residues. Germline assignment: CDR1 SGHNT and CDR2 YYREEE (reference sequence). This CDR3 reads CASRGELAGAYEQYF. The CDR3, as DNA: TGTGCCAGCAGGGGGGAGCTAGCGGGGGCCTACGAGCAGTACTTC.

The chain uses TRBV29-1 and TRBJ2-7; 11 nucleotides align to TRBD2. This CDR3 has 16 residues. Germline V CDR1 and CDR2: SQVTM, ANQGSEA. V dropped 3 bases and J dropped 2; count of bases not matched to a gene: 9. CDR3 in amino acids: CSVEGVAGGPPYEQYF. Written as DNA, the CDR3 is TGCAGCGTTGAGGGGGTAGCGGGAGGGCCTCCCTACGAGCAGTACTTC.

The chain combines TRBV28 with TRBJ1-5; no clear D. The CDR3 is 14 residues long. Trimming removed 3 bases at V and 3 bases at J, with 9 bases between. Germline values: CDR1 MDHEN, CDR2 SYDVKM. In DNA, the CDR3 is TGTGCCAGCAGTTTGCACAGCCTCAATCAGCCCCAGCATTTT. Amino acids: CASSLHSLNQPQHF.